Listed below are T cell receptor beta chains from one sample, sequenced in a study of cytomegalovirus exposure and HLA in healthy donors. Profiling relied on immunoSEQ multiplex PCR, and the TCRdb table lists in-frame clones only, not all of them. The sample shows around 150,000 clones, 88% of them seen only once. Input material: PBMCs. All receptors derive from a woman aged 18-35 years in good health and CMV-seropositive. CDR3s include the opening cysteine and the closing phenylalanine or tryptophan. The D gene is left open where the match is weak. Size values are once, few and many counts, or a class for expanded clones, and some rows have none.

>TRBJ2-1|TRBV30|once|-
CARSALSHEQFF
TGTGCCCGGAGTGCATTGAGTCATGAGCAGTTCTTC
>TRBJ2-2|TRBV5-1|-|TRBD2
CASSLSGRYTGELFF
TGCGCCAGCAGCTTAAGCGGGAGGTACACCGGGGAGCTGTTTTTT
>TRBJ2-5|TRBV2|-|-
CASSEASGQETQYF
TGTGCCAGCAGTGAAGCGAGCGGGCAAGAGACCCAGTACTTC
>TRBJ2-7|TRBV7-8|-|TRBD1
CASSLVRGDGQGISYEQYF
TGTGCCAGCAGCTTAGTCAGGGGGGATGGACAGGGAATATCCTACGAGCAGTACTTC
>TRBJ1-5|TRBV2|-|TRBD1
CASSGTGGDQPQHF
TGTGCCAGCAGCGGGACAGGGGGCGATCAGCCCCAGCATTTT
>TRBJ2-3|TRBV5-1|-|TRBD2
CASSSGVGDTQYF
TGCGCCAGCAGTAGCGGGGTGGGAGATACGCAGTATTTT
>TRBJ1-6|TRBV7-3|-|-
CASSLQGVGNSPLHF
TGTGCCAGCAGCTTACAGGGTGTGGGCAATTCACCCCTCCACTTT
>TRBJ2-7|TRBV28|-|-
CASSLQLYYEQYF
TGTGCCAGCAGTTTACAACTCTACTACGAGCAGTACTTC
>TRBJ1-3|TRBV5-4|-|-
CASSLVGAGNTIYF
TGTGCCAGCAGCTTGGTAGGGGCCGGAAACACCATATATTTT
>TRBJ1-2|TRBV7-2|-|-
CASSLMGGALYGYTF
TGTGCCAGCAGCCTGATGGGCGGGGCCCTCTATGGCTACACCTTC
>TRBJ2-3|TRBV6-5|-|TRBD1
CASSGQGAQADTQYF
TGTGCCAGCAGCGGACAGGGGGCACAGGCAGATACGCAGTATTTT
>TRBJ1-2|TRBV7-2|-|TRBD1
CASSLMGQDDGYTF
TGTGCCAGCAGCCTAATGGGACAGGATGATGGCTACACCTTC
>TRBJ1-2|TRBV5-5|-|-
CASSLGQLANYGYTF
TGTGCCAGCAGCTTGGGACAGTTAGCTAACTATGGCTACACCTTC
>TRBJ2-7|TRBV30|-|-
CAWSGLAISYEQYF
TGTGCCTGGAGTGGACTGGCCATAAGCTACGAGCAGTACTTC
>TRBJ1-1|TRBV9|-|-
CASGGGPRSEAFF
TGTGCCAGCGGCGGGGGGCCACGCAGTGAAGCTTTCTTT
>TRBJ1-2|TRBV5-4|-|-
CASSAPGDGYTF
TGTGCCAGCAGCGCACCAGGGGATGGCTACACCTTC
>TRBJ1-2|TRBV7-9|once|TRBD1
CASSLRDRAGYTF
TGTGCCAGCAGCTTAAGGGACAGGGCCGGCTACACCTTC
>TRBJ2-1|TRBV5-6|-|TRBD1
CASSDFRGQGGWYNEQFF
TGTGCCAGCAGCGACTTCAGGGGGCAAGGTGGATGGTACAATGAGCAGTTCTTC
>TRBJ2-7|TRBV5-6|-|-
CASSYRSKNVYEQYF
TGTGCCAGCAGTTACAGGTCTAAAAACGTCTACGAGCAGTACTTC
>TRBJ2-7|TRBV7-2|-|TRBD2
CASSMRRLAIYEQYF
TGTGCCAGCAGCATGAGGAGACTAGCGATTTACGAGCAGTACTTC
>TRBJ2-2|TRBV10-1|-|-
CASSESPHTCTGELFF
TGCGCCAGCAGTGAGTCACCACATACGTGCACCGGGGAGCTGTTTTTT
>TRBJ2-1|TRBV6-5|-|TRBD2
CASSPPSGTYNEQFF
TGTGCCAGCAGCCCGCCTAGCGGGACTTACAATGAGCAGTTCTTC
>TRBJ1-4|TRBV11-2|-|-
CASSLGYRATNEKLFF
TGTGCCAGCAGCTTAGGGTATCGGGCAACTAATGAAAAACTGTTTTTT
>TRBJ2-1|TRBV5-4|-|TRBD2
CASSLGRGGYNEQFF
TGTGCCAGCAGCTTAGGGCGGGGGGGGTACAATGAGCAGTTCTTC
>TRBJ2-2|TRBV5-4|-|TRBD2
CASSLASGRNTGELFF
TGTGCCAGCAGCTTGGCTAGCGGGAGGAACACCGGGGAGCTGTTTTTT
>TRBJ2-3|TRBV19|-|-
CARGLTRIDTQYF
TGTGCCAGGGGGCTCACGCGGATAGATACGCAGTATTTT
>TRBJ2-1|TRBV7-9|few|TRBD2
CASSYPSGRGHGSYNEQFF
TGTGCCAGCAGCTACCCTAGCGGGAGAGGCCATGGCTCCTACAATGAGCAGTTCTTC
>TRBJ1-6|TRBV6-5|-|-
CASSYQVHNSPLHF
TGTGCCAGCAGTTACCAGGTTCATAATTCACCCCTCCACTTT
>TRBJ2-5|TRBV7-8|many|-
CASSLVPGRRETQYF
TGTGCCAGCAGCTTAGTCCCAGGGAGGAGAGAGACCCAGTACTTC
>TRBJ1-2|TRBV9|-|-
CASSHPAGYGYTF
TGTGCCAGCAGCCATCCCGCGGGATATGGCTACACCTTC
>TRBJ1-4|TRBV7-3|-|TRBD1
CASSLNGGTGSCNEKLFF
TGTGCCAGCAGCTTAAATGGCGGGACAGGCAGTTGTAATGAAAAACTGTTTTTT
>TRBJ2-1|TRBV6-1|-|-
CASSVMTGNEQFF
TGTGCCAGCAGTGTAATGACGGGGAATGAGCAGTTCTTC
>TRBJ1-2|TRBV14|once|-
CASSLQGFQAYGYTF
TGTGCCAGCAGTCTTCAGGGATTCCAAGCCTATGGCTACACCTTC
>TRBJ1-5|TRBV10-3|-|TRBD1
CAIKGDRDQPQHF
TGTGCCATCAAAGGGGACAGAGATCAGCCCCAGCATTTT
>TRBJ2-1|TRBV30|-|-
CAWSGPFRETRFF
TGTGCCTGGAGTGGACCCTTCAGGGAAACAAGGTTCTTC
>TRBJ2-7|TRBV6-6|once|TRBD2
CASSYRTSAYEQYF
TGTGCCAGCAGTTACAGGACTAGCGCCTACGAGCAGTACTTC
>TRBJ1-3|TRBV6-5|-|-
CASRRSAISGNTIYF
TGTGCCAGCAGGCGTAGCGCAATTTCAGGAAACACCATATATTTT
>TRBJ2-1|TRBV4-1|-|-
CASSQGGSAFFYNEQFF
TGCGCCAGCAGCCAAGGGGGTAGCGCTTTTTTCTACAATGAGCAGTTCTTC
>TRBJ2-1|TRBV6-1|-|TRBD1
CASSHDRDNEQFF
TGTGCCAGCAGCCACGACAGGGACAATGAGCAGTTCTTC
>TRBJ1-5|TRBV7-2|-|-
CASSLIRVGNQPQHF
TGTGCCAGCAGCCTAATCAGGGTCGGCAATCAGCCCCAGCATTTT
>TRBJ2-5|TRBV7-2|once|TRBD2
CASSIRPSGRRDQETQYF
TGTGCCAGCAGCATCCGACCTAGCGGGAGAAGGGACCAAGAGACCCAGTACTTC
>TRBJ1-2|TRBV19|-|TRBD1
CASSIAQGNVYTF
TGTGCCAGTAGTATAGCACAGGGGAATGTCTACACCTTC
>TRBJ1-5|TRBV30|-|-
CAWSARGNQPQHF
TGTGCCTGGAGTGCCAGGGGCAATCAGCCCCAGCATTTT